This T cell receptor beta chain was obtained from a study of T-cell memory formation after mild COVID-19. Study overall: The two donors had largely donor-specific TCR clusters. General observations from the study: In second-wave clones peaking day 37, SARS-CoV-2 specificity remained unconfirmed. Of the contracting clones, CD4+ ones lay mainly in CM and EM, and CD8+ ones in EMRA.

This clonotype was counted between two and nine times. The antigen remains undetermined. With constant-segment primers, 5'RACE yielded cDNA libraries of TCR alpha and TCR beta that carried sample barcodes and UMIs. TCRdb itself ran the 5' RACE reads through MiXCR, one entry per CDR3 protein. The profile shows some 160,000 distinct CDR3 sequences, 10% to 15% of them singletons. The V end lost 9 bases, the J end lost 0 bases, and 17 bases lay between the germline ends. CDR1 and CDR2 (germline): SNHLY, FYNNEI. The CDR3 has 15 amino acids. The sequence was collected from a man between 18 and 35 years old who had mild COVID-19 (a few samples of this study predate the infection). Cell type and time point are not known. Sequenced material: PBMCs or a T cell subset sorted from them (not recorded which). V is TRBV2 and J is TRBJ1-1; possible D gene TRBD1, 5 bases. CDR3 loop: CASRGRGGVNTEAFF. The CDR3 DNA is TGTGCCAGTCGGGGACGGGGCGGGGTGAACACTGAAGCTTTCTTT.